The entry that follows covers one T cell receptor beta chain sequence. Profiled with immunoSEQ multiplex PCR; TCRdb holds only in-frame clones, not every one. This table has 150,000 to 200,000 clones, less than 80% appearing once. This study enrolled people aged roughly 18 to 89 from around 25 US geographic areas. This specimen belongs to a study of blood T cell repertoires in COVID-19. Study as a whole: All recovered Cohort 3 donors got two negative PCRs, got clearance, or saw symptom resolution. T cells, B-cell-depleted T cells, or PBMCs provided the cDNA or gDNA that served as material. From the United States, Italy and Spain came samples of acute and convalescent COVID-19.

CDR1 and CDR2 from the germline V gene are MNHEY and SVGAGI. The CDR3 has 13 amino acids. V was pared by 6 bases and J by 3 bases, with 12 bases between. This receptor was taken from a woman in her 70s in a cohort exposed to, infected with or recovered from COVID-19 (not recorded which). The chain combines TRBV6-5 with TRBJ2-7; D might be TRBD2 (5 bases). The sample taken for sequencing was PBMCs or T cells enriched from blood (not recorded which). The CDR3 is CASRRAEIYEQYF. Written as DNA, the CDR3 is TGTGCCAGCAGGAGAGCGGAGATCTACGAGCAGTACTTC.